What follows are 27 T cell receptor beta chains derived from one specimen sequenced in a study of shared clonotypes between healthy human individuals. Clones were read by immunoSEQ multiplex PCR, and TCRdb kept only the in-frame ones, dropping some. The table records about 530,000 clones, 90% to 97% of them present only once. Source material: naive CD4+ T cells sorted from blood. The subset: CD45RA+ positively selected. These TCRs come from a woman younger than 45 in good health.

The chain has TRBV10-1 and TRBJ1-2; 10 bases align to TRBD1. Germline V gene lookup returns CDR1 WNHNN and CDR2 SYGVQD (reference sequence). The CDR3 extends over 18 amino acids. The V segment lost 1 base and the J segment 4 bases; nucleotides outside the gene matches: 12. The CDR3 here is CASSEFRDRGHGLYGYTF. In nucleotides, the CDR3 is TGCGCCAGCAGTGAGTTCCGGGACAGGGGCCACGGACTCTATGGCTACACCTTC.

This chain joins TRBV5-1 and TRBJ1-4; D uncertain. Germline-derived CDR1 and CDR2 are SGHRS and YFSETQ. V was pared by 2 bases and J by 5 bases, with 10 bases between. This CDR3 spans 14 amino acids. The CDR3 region has the DNA TGCGCCAGCAGCTTAGACGGAAGGAATGAAAAACTGTTTTTT. This sequence encodes CASSLDGRNEKLFF.

The rearrangement links TRBV27 to TRBJ2-7; D is undetermined. This CDR3 comprises 16 residues. V dropped 4 bases and J dropped 3 bases, with 19 bases sitting between them. Germline V gene sequence: CDR1 MNHEY, CDR2 SMNVEV (reference sequence). The CDR3 sequence: CASSSSGLRAFYEQYF. As DNA, the CDR3 is TGTGCCAGCAGTTCCTCGGGCCTCCGTGCATTCTACGAGCAGTACTTC.

The V call is TRBV28, the J call TRBJ2-4, with 9 positions matching TRBD1. Germline trimming cut 0 bases from V and 2 bases from J; bases unmatched to any gene: 2. Germline V gene lookup returns CDR1 MDHEN and CDR2 SYDVKM. CDR3 length: 16 residues. The CDR3 loop is CASSLWDRGPKNIQYF. The CDR3 DNA follows: TGTGCCAGCAGTTTATGGGACAGGGGACCCAAAAACATTCAGTACTTC. The variable domain in full, completed from reference TRBV28 and TRBJ2-4, reads DVKVTQSSRYLVKRTGEKVFLECVQDMDHENMFWYRQDPGLGLRLIYFSYDVKMKEKGDIPEGYSVSREKKERFSLILESASTNQTSMYLCASSLWDRGPKNIQYFGAGTRLSVL.

The chain carries TRBV6-5 and TRBJ2-3; D is perhaps TRBD1 (6 bases). Germline V gives CDR1 MNHEY, CDR2 SVGAGI. The CDR3 contains 14 residues. Trimming removed 2 bases at V and 2 bases at J, with 8 bases between. CDR3 in DNA: TGTGCCAGCAGTTACGGACAGACCACAGATACGCAGTATTTT. As protein: CASSYGQTTDTQYF.

The V and J genes are TRBV28 and TRBJ2-7; TRBD2 aligns across 10 bases. V lost 1 base, J lost 5 bases, and 11 bases stayed unmatched. The CDR3 extends over 17 amino acids. Germline-derived CDR1 and CDR2 are MDHEN and SYDVKM. CDR3 coding DNA: TGTGCCAGCAGTTTATTCAATAGCGGGAGGCCAGCCGACGAGCAGTACTTC. Its protein product is CASSLFNSGRPADEQYF. Full variable domain (outside the CDR3, taken from reference TRBV28 and TRBJ2-7): DVKVTQSSRYLVKRTGEKVFLECVQDMDHENMFWYRQDPGLGLRLIYFSYDVKMKEKGDIPEGYSVSREKKERFSLILESASTNQTSMYLCASSLFNSGRPADEQYFGPGTRLTVT.

CDR3 protein: CASSLAASVLSTDTQYF. CDR3 DNA: TGTGCCAGCAGCTTGGCGGCTAGCGTACTGAGCACAGATACGCAGTATTTT. The rearrangement links TRBV11-3 to TRBJ2-3; perhaps TRBD2 as D (6 bases). Germline loops: CDR1 SGHNT, CDR2 YENEEA. The germline V and J ends were trimmed by 3 bases and 0 bases, with 16 bases remaining between them. This CDR3 spans 17 amino acids.

J is TRBJ2-7 and V is TRBV28; D uncertain. Per germline, CDR1 MDHEN and CDR2 SYDVKM. V shed 6 bases and J shed 4 bases, with 10 bases lying between them. This CDR3 contains 12 residues. The CDR3 protein is CASRIPPYEQYF. CDR3 bases: TGTGCCAGCAGGATCCCCCCTTACGAGCAGTACTTC.

This chain uses TRBV27 with TRBJ1-2; TRBD1 matches at 7 bases. Germline CDR1 reads MNHEY; CDR2 reads SMNVEV (reference sequence). The V gene end was trimmed by 6 bases and the J gene end by 4 bases; junction bases not matched to a gene: 5. The CDR3 is 13 residues long. The CDR3 DNA reads TGTGCCAGCAGGGGACAGAGTGCCTATGGCTACACCTTC. Translating gives CASRGQSAYGYTF.

This chain connects TRBV13 to TRBJ1-2; possibly TRBD1 for D (5 bases). The V and J ends lost 5 bases and 4 bases respectively, with 14 bases between them. This CDR3 has 14 residues. Looked up from germline, CDR1 is PRHDT and CDR2 is FYEKMQ (reference sequence). DNA of the CDR3: TGTGCCAGCAGCCCGAATAGTAGGGGCTATGGCTACACCTTC. Translation: CASSPNSRGYGYTF. The whole variable domain, remainder taken from reference TRBV13 and TRBJ1-2, is AAGVIQSPRHLIKEKRETATLKCYPIPRHDTVYWYQQGPGQDPQFLISFYEKMQSDKGSIPDRFSAQQFSDYHSELNMSSLELGDSALYFCASSPNSRGYGYTFGSGTRLTVV.

This clone was observed once. CDR3 protein: CASSRGGQNEKLFF. The CDR3 DNA sequence: TGCGCCAGCAGCCGAGGGGGCCAGAATGAAAAACTGTTTTTT. The chain is built from TRBV10-2 and TRBJ1-4, with 7 bases identical to TRBD1. CDR3 size: 14 residues. J was trimmed by 5 bases and V by 6 bases; bases with no gene match: 6. CDR1 is WSHSY, CDR2 SAAADI, per germline.

V and J are TRBV28 and TRBJ1-5; 9 bases line up with TRBD1. The CDR3 extends over 14 amino acids. With V trimmed by 7 bases and J by 6 bases, 7 bases remained unmatched. Germline values: CDR1 MDHEN, CDR2 SYDVKM. The chain's CDR3 is CASTTGQGRQPQHF. The CDR3, as DNA: TGTGCCAGCACCACGGGACAGGGACGTCAGCCCCAGCATTTT.

V usage is TRBV5-1 and J usage is TRBJ2-1, with D hard to call. This CDR3 has 17 amino acids. Germline-derived CDR1 and CDR2 are SGHRS and YFSETQ. V shed 4 bases and J shed 0 bases, with 17 bases lying between them. This chain's CDR3 is CASSVGTIPSSYNEQFF. CDR3 in DNA: TGCGCCAGCAGCGTAGGAACCATACCGAGCTCCTACAATGAGCAGTTCTTC.

This rearrangement joins TRBV27 to TRBJ2-7, with a tentative D call TRBD1 (5 bases). V gave up 5 bases and J gave up 3 bases, with 11 bases separating them. In germline, CDR1 is MNHEY, CDR2 SMNVEV (reference sequence). The CDR3 runs to 13 residues. As DNA, the CDR3 is TGTGCCAGCAGTCCGCTAAGGGGCTACGAGCAGTACTTC. This encodes CASSPLRGYEQYF.

The rearrangement joins TRBV5-1 to TRBJ2-7, with a tentative D call TRBD1 (6 bases). The germline gives CDR1 SGHRS, CDR2 YFSETQ. Trimming removed 7 bases from V and 0 bases from J, with 14 bases in between. CDR3 size: 14 residues. The CDR3 sequence: CASVRQDRSYEQYF. The CDR3 DNA sequence: TGCGCCAGCGTTCGACAGGACCGCTCCTACGAGCAGTACTTC. Looking up the rest from reference TRBV5-1 and TRBJ2-7 gives the full variable domain: KAGVTQTPRYLIKTRGQQVTLSCSPISGHRSVSWYQQTPGQGLQFLFEYFSETQRNKGNFPGRFSGRQFSNSRSEMNVSTLELGDSALYLCASVRQDRSYEQYFGPGTRLTVT.

This chain joins TRBV7-3 and TRBJ2-3; D remains ambiguous. Trimming stripped 2 bases from V and 6 bases from J, with 6 bases between. Germline lookup yields CDR1 SGHTA and CDR2 FQGTGA. This CDR3 comprises 12 residues. The CDR3 here is CASSLASDTQYF. Here the CDR3 DNA reads TGTGCCAGCAGCTTAGCGTCCGATACGCAGTATTTT.

The chain joins TRBV7-9 to TRBJ2-2; the D is unclear. The CDR3 runs to 13 residues. Per germline, CDR1 SEHNR and CDR2 FQNEAQ (reference sequence). V lost 4 bases, J lost 2 bases, and 5 bases lay in between. The CDR3 region is CASSYLNTGELFF. Here the CDR3 DNA reads TGTGCCAGCAGCTACCTTAACACCGGGGAGCTGTTTTTT.

The V call is TRBV9, the J call TRBJ1-3, with D tentatively TRBD1 (5 bases). Between the trimmed V and J ends, which lost 4 bases and 0 bases, there was a span of 14 bases. Germline CDR1 SGDLS, CDR2 YYNGEE. This CDR3 spans 16 amino acids. In nucleotides, the CDR3 is TGTGCCAGCAGCTCCCGGGACTGGGGCTCTGGAAACACCATATATTTT. Translating it yields CASSSRDWGSGNTIYF.

The chain employs TRBV5-6 and TRBJ2-2, with TRBD2 as a possible D gene (6 bases). Germline V gene data show CDR1 as SGHDT and CDR2 as YYEEEE. The CDR3 extends over 18 amino acids. V was pared by 0 bases and J by 3 bases, with 18 bases between. The CDR3 DNA is TGTGCCAGCAGCTTGGGGTTCTCGCGGGATATGGACACCGGGGAGCTGTTTTTT. Translation: CASSLGFSRDMDTGELFF.

This chain connects TRBV9 to TRBJ2-2; TRBD2 aligns across 12 bases. The CDR3 is 16 amino acids. The V segment lost 6 bases and the J segment 6 bases; nucleotides outside the gene matches: 9. Germline lookup yields CDR1 SGDLS and CDR2 YYNGEE. The CDR3 DNA reads TGTGCCAGCACCAGATTTCTAGCGGGAGGGTCCGGGGAGCTGTTTTTT. As protein: CASTRFLAGGSGELFF.

This chain links TRBV18 with TRBJ2-3; possible D gene TRBD1, 6 bases. The germline V and J ends were trimmed by 4 bases and 6 bases, with 14 bases remaining between them. This CDR3 has 14 amino acids. Germline V gene data show CDR1 as KGHSH and CDR2 as LQKENI. CDR3 residues: CASSLDSQHDTQYF. DNA for the CDR3: TGTGCCAGCTCACTGGACAGCCAGCACGATACGCAGTATTTT.

The chain links TRBV7-9 to TRBJ1-1, with no clear D. Germline V lookup: CDR1 SEHNR, CDR2 FQNEAQ (reference sequence). Trimming took 4 bases from V and 2 from J, leaving 8 bases between them. This CDR3 comprises 13 residues. CDR3 residues: CASSSERNTEAFF. DNA for the CDR3: TGTGCCAGCAGCTCGGAGAGAAACACTGAAGCTTTCTTT.

The chain employs TRBV6-1 and TRBJ1-1; no firm D call. The CDR3 runs 13 residues. Trimming pared 1 base from V and 1 base from J, leaving 4 bases between. Germline CDR1 MNHNS, CDR2 SASEGT. The CDR3 DNA reads TGTGCCAGCAGTGAAGGCCGGAACACTGAAGCTTTCTTT. Protein sequence: CASSEGRNTEAFF.

This clone was counted once. This rearrangement joins TRBV28 to TRBJ2-3, with D tentatively TRBD1 (6 bases). Germline CDR1 is MDHEN and CDR2 is SYDVKM. CDR3 length equals 15 residues. Trimming took off 6 bases at V and 0 bases at J, with 13 bases between the two ends. For the CDR3, the DNA is TGTGCCAGCAGCCTCAGGGGCGGGAGCACAGATACGCAGTATTTT. Residues: CASSLRGGSTDTQYF.

The chain combines TRBV5-1 with TRBJ2-7; possible D gene TRBD2, 6 bases. The CDR3 extends over 14 amino acids. Trimming removed 0 bases at V and 4 bases at J, with 11 bases between. The germline CDR1 and CDR2 sequences are SGHRS and YFSETQ. For the CDR3, the DNA is TGCGCCAGCAGCTTGGTACAGCGGGCTTACGAGCAGTACTTC. This translates into CASSLVQRAYEQYF.

The chain employs TRBV18 and TRBJ1-1; no firm D call. The CDR3 has 14 residues. Trimming shortened V by 6 bases and J by 4 bases, and 15 bases separated the two germline ends. Germline V lookup: CDR1 KGHSH, CDR2 LQKENI. CDR3 sequence reads: CASSRGPRSTEAFF. As DNA, the CDR3 is TGTGCCAGCTCCAGAGGACCCCGGAGCACTGAAGCTTTCTTT.

The CDR3 sequence is CASSWAPGNQPQHF. DNA of the CDR3: TGTGCCAGCTCCTGGGCCCCAGGGAATCAGCCCCAGCATTTT. The chain carries TRBV28 and TRBJ1-5, with a weak D call TRBD1 (5 bases). The V gene's germline CDR1 is MDHEN and CDR2 SYDVKM. V lost 8 bases and J 4 bases, leaving 15 bases between the germline ends. This CDR3 comprises 14 residues.